These 28 T cell receptor beta chains originate from one sample sequenced in a study of siplizumab effects on memory and regulatory T cells. Produced via immunoSEQ multiplex PCR; TCRdb's table is partial and in-frame only. The table records about 100,000 clones, approximately 94% of them present only once. Source material: non-Treg CD4+ T cells sorted from blood. These receptors all stem from a human donor in good health.

The rearrangement links TRBV7-3 to TRBJ1-1; 8 nucleotides line up with TRBD1. CDR1 and CDR2 from the germline V gene are SGHTA and FQGTGA. V dropped 1 base and J dropped 4; count of bases not matched to a gene: 8. The CDR3 has 16 amino acids. CDR3 sequence reads: CASSLRFQGAGTEAFF. As DNA, the CDR3 is TGTGCCAGCAGCTTAAGGTTTCAGGGGGCTGGCACTGAAGCTTTCTTT. The whole variable domain, remainder taken from reference TRBV7-3 and TRBJ1-1, is GAGVSQTPSNKVTEKGKYVELRCDPISGHTALYWYRQSLGQGPEFLIYFQGTGAADDSGLPNDRFFAVRPEGSVSTLKIQRTERGDSAVYLCASSLRFQGAGTEAFFGQGTRLTVV.

This rearrangement joins TRBV9 to TRBJ2-1, with 11 bases matching TRBD2. This CDR3 comprises 13 residues. Germline CDR1 SGDLS, CDR2 YYNGEE. V trimming: 4 bases; J trimming: 15 bases; junction bases outside the gene matches: 9. CDR3 coding DNA: TGTGCCAGCAGCACTGGGGGACTAGCGGCCGTGTTCTTC. Translated, it gives CASSTGGLAAVFF.

The chain links TRBV19 to TRBJ1-1; 9 nucleotides agree with TRBD1. Unmatched junction bases numbered 2, after V lost 3 bases and J lost 0 bases. Germline CDR1 and CDR2: LNHDA and SQIVND (reference sequence). This CDR3 is 15 amino acids long. The CDR3: CASSMRTGVNTEAFF. The DNA for the CDR3 is TGTGCCAGTAGTATGAGGACAGGGGTGAACACTGAAGCTTTCTTT.

The J gene is TRBJ1-5, the V gene TRBV6-5, with D possibly being TRBD1 (6 bases). Germline V gives CDR1 MNHEY, CDR2 SVGAGI. The CDR3 sequence is 16 residues long. V was shortened by 2 bases and J by 7 bases, with 18 bases between the two germline ends. Here the CDR3 reads CASSYRYRVPGQPQHF. CDR3 nucleotides: TGTGCCAGCAGTTACCGTTACAGGGTACCCGGACAGCCCCAGCATTTT.

CDR3 sequence: CASSLEGQGSYNEQFF. CDR3 sequence (DNA): TGCGCCAGCAGCTTGGAGGGACAGGGATCCTACAATGAGCAGTTCTTC. V usage is TRBV5-1 and J usage is TRBJ2-1, with 9 bases aligning to TRBD1. This CDR3 has 16 residues. Per the germline V gene, CDR1 is SGHRS and CDR2 is YFSETQ. V lost 0 bases to trimming and J lost 1 base; unmatched junction nucleotides: 2.

This chain joins TRBV2 and TRBJ2-2; 8 bases match TRBD2. The CDR3 has 15 residues. Germline V gives CDR1 SNHLY, CDR2 FYNNEI. V gave up 1 base and J gave up 7 bases; unmatched junction bases: 5. The CDR3 loop reads CASSEDGRAIGELFF. CDR3 bases: TGTGCCAGCAGTGAAGACGGGAGGGCCATCGGGGAGCTGTTTTTT.

This clone was detected only once. This chain connects TRBV2 to TRBJ2-3; D is unresolved. Looked up from germline, CDR1 is SNHLY and CDR2 is FYNNEI. V shed 0 bases and J shed 3 bases, with 7 bases lying between them. This CDR3 contains 14 residues. The CDR3 is CASSEAAPTDTQYF. The CDR3 DNA sequence: TGTGCCAGCAGTGAAGCGGCACCTACAGATACGCAGTATTTT.

A word on this clone: Within the sample, other DNA sequences also encode this same CDR3. The V gene is TRBV18, the J gene TRBJ2-5; D ambiguous. Germline CDR1 reads KGHSH; CDR2 reads LQKENI. V dropped 6 bases and J dropped 5 bases, with 7 bases sitting between them. CDR3 length equals 11 residues. In nucleotides, the CDR3 is TGTGCCAGCTCTTCAGAGGAGACCCAGTACTTC. Its protein product is CASSSEETQYF.

CDR3 loop: CASSPRGGLRSNQPQHF. The CDR3 nucleotides read TGTGCCAGTAGTCCCAGGGGGGGGCTGAGAAGCAATCAGCCCCAGCATTTT. The rearrangement uses TRBV19 and TRBJ1-5, with TRBD1 identical over 7 bases. The ends lost 5 bases at V and 1 base at J; junction bases unmatched: 11. Germline assignment: CDR1 LNHDA and CDR2 SQIVND (reference sequence). The CDR3 contains 17 residues.

As to this clone: Other DNA sequences within the sample encode an identical CDR3. The chain recombines TRBV18 with TRBJ2-5, with TRBD2 matching over 16 bases. V lost 0 bases, J lost 5 bases, and 0 bases stayed unmatched. This CDR3 comprises 16 residues. Germline V gene lookup returns CDR1 KGHSH and CDR2 LQKENI. Written as DNA, the CDR3 is TGTGCCAGCTCACCACCGGGACTAGCGGGAGGGGAGACCCAGTACTTC. This codes for CASSPPGLAGGETQYF. Filled out from reference TRBV18 and TRBJ2-5, the complete variable domain reads NAGVMQNPRHLVRRRGQEARLRCSPMKGHSHVYWYRQLPEEGLKFMVYLQKENIIDESGMPKERFSAEFPKEGPSILRIQQVVRGDSAAYFCASSPPGLAGGETQYFGPGTRLLVL.

This clone was recorded a few times. V gene TRBV30 combines with J gene TRBJ1-1; no firm D call. V lost 0 bases to trimming and J lost 0 bases, with 5 bases between them. The CDR3 is 13 amino acids. Germline CDR1 and CDR2: GTSNPN and SVGIG (reference sequence). The CDR3 region is CAWSVSMNTEAFF. In DNA, the CDR3 is TGTGCCTGGAGTGTCTCTATGAACACTGAAGCTTTCTTT.

This chain joins TRBV7-3 and TRBJ2-3, with 8 nucleotides matching TRBD2. V lost 5 bases to trimming and J lost 4 bases; unmatched junction nucleotides: 14. In germline, CDR1 is SGHTA, CDR2 FQGTGA. The CDR3 is made up of 17 amino acids. The chain's CDR3 is CASSPNGQAGAPDTQYF. CDR3 DNA sequence: TGTGCCAGCAGCCCCAATGGACAAGCGGGAGCCCCAGATACGCAGTATTTT.

Turning to this clone: A read error may account for a junction end that differs from germline. The rearrangement joins TRBV14 to TRBJ2-5; D is uncertain. Germline V lookup: CDR1 SGHDN, CDR2 FVKESK. This CDR3 is built from 13 residues. CDR3 in DNA: TGTGCCAGCAGCCCCCGAACGCAAGGGACCCAGTACTTC. Translating it yields CASSPRTQGTQYF.

The chain carries TRBV6-5 and TRBJ2-7, with 10 bases identical to TRBD2. The V gene's germline CDR1 is MNHEY and CDR2 SVGAGI. V was clipped by 6 bases and J by 2 bases; unmatched bases: 4. The CDR3 has 14 amino acids. CDR3 DNA: TGTGCCAGCAGATGGACTAGCGGCCCCTACGAGCAGTACTTC. It specifies CASRWTSGPYEQYF.

This chain joins TRBV18 and TRBJ2-3; 8 bases agree with TRBD2. V shed 3 bases, J shed 3 bases, and the junction held 8 bases outside the gene matches. From germline, CDR1 is KGHSH and CDR2 LQKENI. This CDR3 comprises 16 residues. The CDR3 DNA reads TGTGCCAGCTCACCCCTGACTAGCGATGGGACAGATACGCAGTATTTT. Translated: CASSPLTSDGTDTQYF.

The V and J genes are TRBV6-1 and TRBJ2-7, with D tentatively TRBD1 (6 bases). This CDR3 is built from 15 residues. The germline V and J ends were trimmed by 5 bases and 0 bases, with 14 bases remaining between them. Germline CDR1 MNHNS, CDR2 SASEGT. CDR3 sequence (DNA): TGTGCCAGCAGTCTTCGGACAGCGACCTCCTACGAGCAGTACTTC. This gives the protein CASSLRTATSYEQYF.

V is TRBV11-1 and J is TRBJ2-7; a weak D match, TRBD1 (5 bases). V lost 3 bases and J 6 bases, leaving 9 bases between the germline ends. The CDR3 length is 12 residues. CDR1 is SGHAT, CDR2 FQDESV, per germline (reference sequence). The chain's CDR3 is CASSLGPSEQYF. The CDR3 DNA follows: TGTGCCAGCAGCTTGGGGCCATCCGAGCAGTACTTC.

This clone was picked up one time. The gene calls are TRBV28 and TRBJ2-4; perhaps TRBD2 as D (5 bases). This CDR3 has 14 residues. CDR1 is MDHEN, CDR2 SYDVKM, per germline. V was trimmed by 1 base and J by 4 bases, leaving 8 bases between them. The CDR3 nucleotides read TGTGCCAGCAGTTTATCCGGACTTAAAAACATTCAGTACTTC. This sequence encodes CASSLSGLKNIQYF.

The chain joins TRBV10-2 to TRBJ2-2, with 10 bases that match TRBD2. Germline CDR1 is WSHSY and CDR2 is SAAADI. Trimming cost V 5 bases and J 1 base; bases outside gene matches: 4. The CDR3 consists of 16 residues. The CDR3 region has the DNA TGCGCCAGCAGTACTAGACTAGCGGGGAACACCGGGGAGCTGTTTTTT. This gives the protein CASSTRLAGNTGELFF.

The V and J genes are TRBV27 and TRBJ2-5, with TRBD2 as a possible D gene (7 bases). CDR3 size: 14 residues. Trimming took off 5 bases at V and 5 bases at J, with 15 bases between the two ends. Germline CDR1 and CDR2: MNHEY and SMNVEV (reference sequence). CDR3 in amino acids: CASSPRTRGETQYF. The CDR3 region has the DNA TGTGCCAGCAGTCCCCGGACTAGGGGGGAGACCCAGTACTTC.

The chain combines TRBV10-2 with TRBJ1-2, with D perhaps TRBD1 (6 bases). Germline loops: CDR1 WSHSY, CDR2 SAAADI. The CDR3 consists of 12 residues. CDR3 sequence: CASAGQSYGYTF. For the CDR3, the DNA is TGCGCTTCAGCCGGACAGTCCTATGGCTACACCTTC.

This sequence joins TRBV27 and TRBJ1-2; 9 bases align to TRBD1. Germline trimming cut 7 bases from V and 4 bases from J; bases unmatched to any gene: 4. The germline V gene has CDR1 MNHEY and CDR2 SMNVEV (reference sequence). The CDR3 totals 13 residues. For the CDR3, the DNA is TGTGCCAGCACGACGGACAGGGGCTATGGCTACACCTTC. Its protein product is CASTTDRGYGYTF.

This clone was detected once. The rearrangement uses TRBV6-5 and TRBJ2-7, with 10 bases matching TRBD1. Germline CDR1 MNHEY, CDR2 SVGAGI. This CDR3 has 15 amino acids. Germline trimming cut 5 bases from V and 2 bases from J; bases unmatched to any gene: 6. The CDR3 sequence: CASSQTTGGPYEQYF. In DNA form, the CDR3 reads TGTGCCAGCAGTCAAACGACAGGGGGCCCCTACGAGCAGTACTTC.

The genes are TRBV19 and TRBJ2-7, with TRBD2 matching 13 bases. The CDR3 has 15 amino acids. Germline V lookup: CDR1 LNHDA, CDR2 SQIVND (reference sequence). V trimming: 6 bases; J trimming: 2 bases; junction bases outside the gene matches: 4. CDR3 region: CASRTGTSGTYEQYF. The CDR3 nucleotides are TGTGCCAGTAGAACCGGGACTAGCGGGACCTACGAGCAGTACTTC.

V gene TRBV30 combines with J gene TRBJ2-7; D not certain. The CDR3 is 12 residues long. Trimming shortened V by 2 bases and J by 3 bases, and 8 bases separated the two germline ends. CDR1 and CDR2 from the germline V gene are GTSNPN and SVGIG (reference sequence). Here the CDR3 reads CAWSPGHYEQYF. The CDR3 DNA reads as TGTGCCTGGAGTCCGGGCCACTACGAGCAGTACTTC.

This chain links TRBV7-3 with TRBJ1-2; D may be TRBD1 (5 bases). With 5 bases removed from V and 4 bases from J, the gap between germline ends came to 14 bases. This CDR3 is 14 amino acids long. Germline CDR1 SGHTA, CDR2 FQGTGA. This CDR3 reads CASSPGTGGYGYTF. For the CDR3, the DNA is TGTGCCAGCAGCCCCGGGACGGGGGGCTATGGCTACACCTTC.

This chain connects TRBV7-2 to TRBJ2-2, with 7 bases matching TRBD2. The germline gives CDR1 SGHTA, CDR2 FQGNSA. V was pared by 6 bases and J by 5 bases, with 12 bases of the junction left unmatched. CDR3 size: 16 residues. The CDR3 protein is CASSYTGTIQTGELFF. CDR3 in DNA: TGTGCCAGCAGTTACACTGGGACTATCCAGACCGGGGAGCTGTTTTTT.

V is TRBV6-5 and J is TRBJ2-2; D not resolved. Trimming pared 0 bases from V and 4 bases from J, leaving 9 bases between. The germline V gene has CDR1 MNHEY and CDR2 SVGAGI. The CDR3 loop spans 15 amino acids. This CDR3 reads CASSYSYSGTGELFF. CDR3 nucleotide sequence: TGTGCCAGCAGTTACTCTTACAGTGGCACCGGGGAGCTGTTTTTT.